These 30 T cell receptor beta chains originate from one sample sequenced in a study of identical twins. TCRdb itself ran the 5' RACE reads through MiXCR, one entry per CDR3 protein. This repertoire shows hundreds of thousands of distinct CDR3 sequences, roughly 6.2% found once; its top ten account for about 1.8%. The source material was naive T cells sorted from blood. Every receptor here comes from a man in his late teens or twenties in good health.

The rearrangement uses TRBV30 and TRBJ2-2, with a tentative D call TRBD2 (5 bases). The CDR3 runs to 13 residues. Trimming removed 1 base at V and 5 bases at J, with 8 bases between. Germline V CDR1 and CDR2: GTSNPN, SVGIG (reference sequence). CDR3 bases: TGTGCCTGGAGTGGGACTCGAACCGGGGAGCTGTTTTTT. It is translated as CAWSGTRTGELFF.

Only one count was recorded for this clonotype. A much larger clone sits a single nucleotide away, making a read error possible. The chain carries TRBV7-2 and TRBJ2-1, with a possible D match to TRBD1 (6 bases). Germline values: CDR1 SGHTA, CDR2 FQGNSA. This CDR3 comprises 13 residues. V lost 8 bases, J lost 5 bases, and 13 bases lay in between. The CDR3 DNA follows: TGTGCCAGCCTGGTACAGGGCCACAATGAGCAGTTCTTC. Protein product: CASLVQGHNEQFF.

This clonotype was observed many times. This rearrangement joins TRBV28 to TRBJ2-2, with 12 bases identical to TRBD2. V was pared by 3 bases and J by 6 bases, with 2 bases of the junction left unmatched. The length of the CDR3 is 15 residues. CDR1 is MDHEN and CDR2 is SYDVKM in the germline V gene. The DNA for the CDR3 is TGTGCCAGCAGTTTGACTAGCGGGAGAGCCGGGGAGCTGTTTTTT. The encoded protein is CASSLTSGRAGELFF.

This clonotype was detected many times. The chain couples TRBV3-1 to TRBJ2-5; perhaps TRBD2 as D (6 bases). This CDR3 spans 17 amino acids. The V end was cut by 3 bases, the J end by 2 bases, with 19 bases between. Germline V gene sequence: CDR1 LGHDT, CDR2 YNNKEL (reference sequence). The chain's CDR3 is CASSQRAGLSLQETQYF. CDR3 coding DNA: TGTGCCAGCAGCCAGCGGGCGGGACTGTCCTTACAAGAGACCCAGTACTTC.

The chain employs TRBV24-1 and TRBJ2-5; 15 nucleotides line up with TRBD2. The CDR3 sequence is 18 residues long. The trim removed 2 bases at V and 2 bases at J, leaving 5 bases unmatched. Germline lookup yields CDR1 KGHDR and CDR2 SFDVKD. The CDR3 spells CATSDSGLAGGRQETQYF. The CDR3 DNA is TGTGCCACCAGTGATTCGGGACTAGCGGGGGGTCGACAAGAGACCCAGTACTTC.

The chain joins TRBV11-3 to TRBJ2-3; D uncertain. The germline gives CDR1 SGHNT, CDR2 YENEEA. V was clipped by 0 bases and J by 3 bases, with 4 bases between them. The CDR3 loop spans 13 amino acids. Here the CDR3 reads CASSLDQTDTQYF. CDR3 in DNA: TGTGCCAGCAGCTTAGACCAGACAGATACGCAGTATTTT.

There are many counts of this clonotype. The gene calls are TRBV10-3 and TRBJ2-1, with 8 bases fitting TRBD2. CDR3 length equals 15 residues. The germline CDR1 and CDR2 sequences are ENHRY and SYGVKD. The junction had 12 bases not matched to a gene; V was cut back by 7 bases and J by 7 bases. The CDR3 DNA sequence: TGTGCCATCAACCCTCGGCGGGAGGACCTTAATGAGCAGTTCTTC. Protein product: CAINPRREDLNEQFF.

There are a few counts of this clonotype. The V gene is TRBV20-1, the J gene TRBJ2-7, with 10 bases matching TRBD1. The J segment lost 6 bases and the V segment lost 2 bases, leaving 10 bases of the junction unmatched. This CDR3 is built from 15 residues. The germline V gene has CDR1 DFQATT and CDR2 SNEGSKA (reference sequence). CDR3: CSARPRRGQGSEQYF. The CDR3 bases are TGCAGTGCTAGACCACGGCGGGGACAGGGGAGCGAGCAGTACTTC.

In its sample, this clonotype was seen a few times. J is TRBJ1-4 and V is TRBV10-3, with D unresolved. Germline assignment: CDR1 ENHRY and CDR2 SYGVKD. Trimming took 1 base from V and 8 from J, leaving 8 bases between them. CDR3 length: 13 residues. The CDR3 reads CAISEFGKEKLFF. The CDR3 bases are TGTGCCATCAGTGAGTTCGGAAAAGAAAAACTGTTTTTT.

Points on this clonotype: Just one base apart from a much larger clone, this may be a read error. V usage is TRBV5-1 and J usage is TRBJ2-7, with a weak D call TRBD1 (6 bases). The CDR3 sequence is 14 residues long. Germline V gene sequence: CDR1 SGHRS, CDR2 YFSETQ. The CDR3 coding sequence is TGCGTCAGCAGCCTCAGGGGTGACTCCTACGAGCAGTACGTC. This encodes CVSSLRGDSYEQYV.

This clonotype was observed a few times. CDR3 sequence: CASSPFRAGGLGGTEAFF. For the CDR3, the DNA is TGTGCCAGCAGCCCATTCCGGGCAGGGGGCTTAGGCGGCACTGAAGCTTTCTTT. The V and J genes are TRBV27 and TRBJ1-1, with 8 bases identical to TRBD1. The CDR3 runs to 18 residues. The V segment lost 6 bases and the J segment 4 bases; nucleotides outside the gene matches: 19. The germline gives CDR1 MNHEY, CDR2 SMNVEV (reference sequence).

This clonotype came up a few times. V is TRBV7-9 and J is TRBJ2-5; 9 nucleotides line up with TRBD2. V shed 1 base, J shed 5 bases, and the junction held 5 bases outside the gene matches. CDR3 length: 15 residues. From germline, CDR1 is SEHNR and CDR2 FQNEAQ (reference sequence). This CDR3 is CASSLEVTSGETQYF. The CDR3, as DNA: TGTGCCAGCAGCTTAGAGGTGACTAGCGGCGAGACCCAGTACTTC.

The chain carries TRBV7-2 and TRBJ1-6; D remains unclear. Germline values: CDR1 SGHTA, CDR2 FQGNSA. This CDR3 has 13 amino acids. The V end lost 5 bases, the J end lost 7 bases, and 9 bases lay between the germline ends. CDR3 sequence (DNA): TGTGCCAGCAGCCGCCGCGGAAATTCACCCCTCCACTTT. Translated: CASSRRGNSPLHF.

V and J are TRBV25-1 and TRBJ1-4; the D is unclear. There are 17 residues in the CDR3. CDR1 and CDR2 from the germline V gene are MGHDK and SYGVNS. Trimming stripped 1 base from V and 6 bases from J, with 18 bases between. For the CDR3, the DNA is TGTGCCAGCAGTGAATGGGTTGTCCGGACCTCTGATGAAAAACTGTTTTTT. Amino acid sequence: CASSEWVVRTSDEKLFF.

This chain joins TRBV6-1 and TRBJ2-1; D is ambiguous. The CDR3 covers 13 residues. The germline V gene encodes CDR1 MNHNS and CDR2 SASEGT. V lost 7 bases and J lost 6, with 13 bases in between. The CDR3 DNA reads TGTGCCAGCATCTCCTGGGGTGGCAATGAGCAGTTCTTC. This sequence encodes CASISWGGNEQFF.

This clonotype was counted at least ten times. The CDR3, as DNA: TGTGCCAGCAGCTCGCGCTTGGGGGCTAGCGAGCAGTACTTC. This translates into CASSSRLGASEQYF. The chain uses TRBV12-3 or TRBV12-4 and TRBJ2-7, with a tentative D call TRBD1 (6 bases). Trimming removed 6 bases from V and 6 bases from J, with 18 bases in between. CDR3 length: 14 amino acids.

There are many counts of this clonotype. The rearrangement links TRBV6-1 to TRBJ1-2; D ambiguous. Germline assignment: CDR1 MNHNS and CDR2 SASEGT. V was cut by 8 bases and J by 8 bases, with 18 bases left in between. The CDR3 has 13 amino acids. This CDR3 reads CASSNGLSGGYTF. The CDR3 nucleotides read TGTGCCAGCTCGAACGGGCTATCGGGGGGCTACACCTTC.

This clonotype has more than one count but fewer than ten. The CDR3 coding sequence is TGTGCCAGCAGCTTCCGGGTGGCTCGGGAAGAGACCCAGTACTTC. This translates into CASSFRVAREETQYF. The V and J genes are TRBV3-1 and TRBJ2-5; D gene unclear. V lost 5 bases, J lost 3 bases, and 16 bases lay in between. The CDR3 contains 15 residues. The germline V gene has CDR1 LGHDT and CDR2 YNNKEL (reference sequence).

This clonotype was detected only a few times. The chain carries TRBV20-1 and TRBJ2-6, with D perhaps matching TRBD1 (5 bases). Germline-derived CDR1 and CDR2 are DFQATT and SNEGSKA (reference sequence). V was pared by 0 bases and J by 1 base, with 16 bases between. CDR3 size: 18 residues. The CDR3 here is CSARDLGHEDSGANVLTF. Written as DNA, the CDR3 is TGCAGTGCTAGAGATCTAGGACACGAGGATTCTGGGGCCAACGTCCTGACTTTC.

This clonotype was observed at least ten times. The CDR3 DNA is TGCAGTGCTAGACAGAGGGGGGAGTTATACAATGAGCAGTTCTTC. Its protein is CSARQRGELYNEQFF. The rearrangement links TRBV20-1 to TRBJ2-1; D may match TRBD1 or TRBD2 (6 bases each). The CDR3 sequence is 15 residues long. With 2 bases removed from V and 4 bases from J, the gap between germline ends came to 15 bases. Per germline, CDR1 DFQATT and CDR2 SNEGSKA (reference sequence).

This clonotype was picked up many times. This sequence joins TRBV9 and TRBJ1-6; the D is unclear. Trimming removed 0 bases from V and 14 bases from J, with 9 bases in between. Per germline, CDR1 SGDLS and CDR2 YYNGEE. CDR3 size: 12 residues. CDR3 amino acids: CASSVEVGTLHF. The CDR3 coding sequence is TGTGCCAGCAGCGTAGAGGTCGGGACCCTCCACTTT.

The CDR3 protein is CASSFNLPGNTIYF. Written as DNA, the CDR3 is TGTGCCAGCAGTTTCAACCTTCCTGGAAACACCATATATTTT. The chain recombines TRBV12-3 or TRBV12-4 with TRBJ1-3, with D unresolved. Trimming cost V 3 bases and J 2 bases, with 8 bases left between them. The CDR3 runs to 14 residues.

The chain links TRBV19 to TRBJ2-1; 7 nucleotides align to TRBD2. Germline V gives CDR1 LNHDA, CDR2 SQIVND (reference sequence). The V gene end was trimmed by 1 base and the J gene end by 5 bases; junction bases not matched to a gene: 8. The CDR3 has 16 residues. CDR3 sequence (DNA): TGTGCCAGTAGTATAGGGAATGGGAGGGTCGACAATGAGCAGTTCTTC. Its protein product is CASSIGNGRVDNEQFF.

The chain recombines TRBV5-1 with TRBJ2-6; possible D gene TRBD1, 6 bases. CDR3 length: 16 residues. Germline loops: CDR1 SGHRS, CDR2 YFSETQ. Trimming took off 4 bases at V and 4 bases at J, with 15 bases between the two ends. The CDR3 protein is CASSPDRLAGANVLTF. CDR3 in DNA: TGCGCCAGCAGCCCGGACAGATTGGCCGGGGCCAACGTCCTGACTTTC.

This clonotype was found a few times. This chain joins TRBV7-2 and TRBJ2-7; 7 bases are a match to TRBD1. CDR1 SGHTA and CDR2 FQGNSA come from the germline V gene. This CDR3 region has 14 residues. Losses at the gene ends were 5 bases for V and 0 bases for J; bases not matched to a gene: 4. CDR3 region: CASSKGGLSYEQYF. In DNA form, the CDR3 reads TGTGCCAGCAGCAAAGGGGGCCTCTCCTACGAGCAGTACTTC.

This clonotype was seen a few times. The chain uses TRBV6-4 and TRBJ1-1; the D is unclear. The CDR3 consists of 13 residues. CDR1 and CDR2 (germline): MRHNA, SNTAGT. V lost 6 bases and J 0 bases, leaving 8 bases between the germline ends. Here the CDR3 reads CASSRLMNTEAFF. CDR3 bases: TGTGCCAGCAGCCGATTAATGAACACTGAAGCTTTCTTT.

This clonotype was picked up a small number of times. The gene calls are TRBV11-2 and TRBJ2-3; 16 positions agree with TRBD2. From germline, CDR1 is SGHAT and CDR2 FQNNGV. With 5 bases clipped from V and 4 bases from J, the junction kept 9 bases outside the gene matches. The CDR3 spans 18 residues. CDR3 region: CASSPGTSGRALSDTQYF. The DNA of the CDR3 is TGTGCCAGCAGCCCGGGGACTAGCGGGAGGGCTCTGTCAGATACGCAGTATTTT.

J is TRBJ2-1 and V is TRBV7-3; the match to TRBD2 covers 8 bases. This CDR3 has 13 amino acids. The germline gives CDR1 SGHTA, CDR2 FQGTGA. V shed 5 bases and J 7 bases; nucleotides not matched to a gene: 4. In nucleotides, the CDR3 is TGTGCCAGCAGCCGGGGGGGTAGGAATGAGCAGTTCTTC. It specifies CASSRGGRNEQFF.

The chain has TRBV12-3 or TRBV12-4 and TRBJ2-1; the match to TRBD2 covers 7 bases. The CDR3 is 13 residues long. The V and J ends lost 5 bases and 8 bases, in that order; junction bases with no gene match: 6. For the CDR3, the DNA is TGTGCCAGCAGTCCCCAACTAGCGCATGAGCAGTTCTTC. Encoded protein: CASSPQLAHEQFF.

This clonotype was counted a few times. The rearrangement uses TRBV5-5 and TRBJ1-5; D is uncertain. Germline V lookup: CDR1 SGHKS, CDR2 YYEKEE (reference sequence). The CDR3 loop spans 16 amino acids. V lost 0 bases and J 4 bases, leaving 14 bases between the germline ends. The CDR3 nucleotides read TGTGCCAGCAGCTTGGGGGCCCCCATGGGAAATCAGCCCCAGCATTTT. Protein sequence: CASSLGAPMGNQPQHF. The whole variable domain, remainder taken from reference TRBV5-5 and TRBJ1-5, is DAGVTQSPTHLIKTRGQQVTLRCSPISGHKSVSWYQQVLGQGPQFIFQYYEKEERGRGNFPDRFSARQFPNYSSELNVNALLLGDSALYLCASSLGAPMGNQPQHFGDGTRLSIL.